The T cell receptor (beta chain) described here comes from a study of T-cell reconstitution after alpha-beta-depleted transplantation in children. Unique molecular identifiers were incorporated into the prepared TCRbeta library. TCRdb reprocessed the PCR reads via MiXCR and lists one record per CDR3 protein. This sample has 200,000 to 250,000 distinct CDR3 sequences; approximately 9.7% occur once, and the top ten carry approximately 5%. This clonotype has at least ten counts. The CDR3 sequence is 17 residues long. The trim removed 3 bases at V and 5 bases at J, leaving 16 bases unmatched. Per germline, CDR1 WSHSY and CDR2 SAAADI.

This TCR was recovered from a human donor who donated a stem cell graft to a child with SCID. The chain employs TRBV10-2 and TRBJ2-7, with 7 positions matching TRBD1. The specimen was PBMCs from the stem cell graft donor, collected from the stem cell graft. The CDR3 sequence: CASSDPISRQGSHEQYF. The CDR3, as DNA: TGCGCCAGCAGTGACCCCATTTCCCGACAGGGTTCCCACGAGCAGTACTTC.